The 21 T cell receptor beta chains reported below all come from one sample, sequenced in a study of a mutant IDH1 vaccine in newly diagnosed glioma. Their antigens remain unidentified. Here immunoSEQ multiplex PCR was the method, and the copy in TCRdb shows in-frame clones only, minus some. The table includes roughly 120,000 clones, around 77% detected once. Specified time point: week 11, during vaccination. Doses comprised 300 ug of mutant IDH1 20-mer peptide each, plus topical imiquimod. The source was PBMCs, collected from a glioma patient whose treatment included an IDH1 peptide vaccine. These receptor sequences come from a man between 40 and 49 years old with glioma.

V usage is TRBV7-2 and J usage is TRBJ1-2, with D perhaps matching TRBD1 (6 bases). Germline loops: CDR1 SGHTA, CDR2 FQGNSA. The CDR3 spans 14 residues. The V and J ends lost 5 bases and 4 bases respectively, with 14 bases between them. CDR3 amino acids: CASSPGQAFYGYTF. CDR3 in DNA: TGTGCCAGCAGCCCGGGACAAGCCTTCTATGGCTACACCTTC.

The CDR3 nucleotides are TGTGCCAGCAGCTCACAGACAGGGGCGTCATCCGAGCAGTACTTC. It translates to CASSSQTGASSEQYF. The V gene is TRBV7-9, the J gene TRBJ2-7, with TRBD1 matching 8 bases. Germline trimming cut 4 bases from V and 6 bases from J; bases unmatched to any gene: 11. There are 15 residues in the CDR3. Germline loops: CDR1 SEHNR, CDR2 FQNEAQ (reference sequence). The whole variable domain, filled in from reference TRBV7-9 and TRBJ2-7, reads DTGVSQNPRHKITKRGQNVTFRCDPISEHNRLYWYRQTLGQGPEFLTYFQNEAQLEKSRLLSDRFSAERPKGSFSTLEIQRTEQGDSAMYLCASSSQTGASSEQYFGPGTRLTVT.

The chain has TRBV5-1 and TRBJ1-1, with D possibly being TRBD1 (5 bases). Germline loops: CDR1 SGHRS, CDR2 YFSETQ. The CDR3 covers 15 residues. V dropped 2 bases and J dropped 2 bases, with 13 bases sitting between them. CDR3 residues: CASSFGGTGNTEAFF. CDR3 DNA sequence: TGCGCCAGCAGCTTTGGCGGGACGGGAAACACTGAAGCTTTCTTT.

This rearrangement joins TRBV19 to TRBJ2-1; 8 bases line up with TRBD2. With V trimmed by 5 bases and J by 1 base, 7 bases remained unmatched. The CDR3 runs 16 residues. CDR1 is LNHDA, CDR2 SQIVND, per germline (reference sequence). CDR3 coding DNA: TGTGCCAGTAGTTTTGTTAGCGGGGCTTCCTACAATGAGCAGTTCTTC. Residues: CASSFVSGASYNEQFF.

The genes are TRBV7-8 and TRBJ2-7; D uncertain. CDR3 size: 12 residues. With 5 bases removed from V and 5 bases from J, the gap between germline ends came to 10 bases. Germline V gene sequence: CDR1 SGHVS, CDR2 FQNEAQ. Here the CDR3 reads CASSVRGDEQYF. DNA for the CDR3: TGTGCCAGCAGCGTGCGTGGAGACGAGCAGTACTTC.

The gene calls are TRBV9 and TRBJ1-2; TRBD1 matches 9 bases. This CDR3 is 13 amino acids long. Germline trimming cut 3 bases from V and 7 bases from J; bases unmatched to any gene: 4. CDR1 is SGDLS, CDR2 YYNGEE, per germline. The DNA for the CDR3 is TGTGCCAGCAGCGCGGGGACAGGGTTTGGCTACACCTTC. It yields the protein CASSAGTGFGYTF.

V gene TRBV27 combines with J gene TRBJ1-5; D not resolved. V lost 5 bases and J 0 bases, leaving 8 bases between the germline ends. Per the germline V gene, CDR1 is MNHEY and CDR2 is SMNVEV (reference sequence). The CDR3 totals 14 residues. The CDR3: CASSILYSNQPQHF. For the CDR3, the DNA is TGTGCCAGCAGTATCCTGTATAGCAATCAGCCCCAGCATTTT.

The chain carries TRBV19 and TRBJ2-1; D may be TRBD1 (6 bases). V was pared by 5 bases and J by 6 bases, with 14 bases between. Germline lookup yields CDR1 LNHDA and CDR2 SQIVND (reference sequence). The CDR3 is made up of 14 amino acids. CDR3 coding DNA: TGTGCCAGTAGTGGGGCAGGGGAAATCAATGAGCAGTTCTTC. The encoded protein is CASSGAGEINEQFF.

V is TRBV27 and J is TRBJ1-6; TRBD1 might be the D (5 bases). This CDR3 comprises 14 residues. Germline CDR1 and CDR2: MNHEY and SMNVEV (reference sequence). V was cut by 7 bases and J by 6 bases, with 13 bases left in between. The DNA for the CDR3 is TGTGCCAGCAAATTCGGGGGGGTTAATTCACCCCTCCACTTT. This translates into CASKFGGVNSPLHF.

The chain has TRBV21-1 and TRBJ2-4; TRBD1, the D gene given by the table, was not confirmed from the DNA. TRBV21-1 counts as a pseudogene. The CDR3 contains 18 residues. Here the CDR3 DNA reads TGTGCCAGCAGCAAAATGAGGACAGCCGAGTTAGCCAAAAACATTCAGTACTTC. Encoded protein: CASSKMRTAELAKNIQYF.

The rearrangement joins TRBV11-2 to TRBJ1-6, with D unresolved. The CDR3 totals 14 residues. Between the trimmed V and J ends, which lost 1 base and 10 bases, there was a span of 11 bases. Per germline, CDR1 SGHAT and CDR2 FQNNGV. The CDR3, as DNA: TGTGCCAGCAGCTTAGGAGCGGGGAACTCACCCCTCCACTTT. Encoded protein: CASSLGAGNSPLHF.

CDR3 sequence reads: CASRGRAGDTEAFF. CDR3 sequence (DNA): TGTGCCAGCAGGGGGAGGGCTGGGGACACTGAAGCTTTCTTT. V usage is TRBV2 and J usage is TRBJ1-1, with D unclear. This CDR3 is built from 14 residues. Germline V gives CDR1 SNHLY, CDR2 FYNNEI. The germline V and J ends were trimmed by 6 bases and 3 bases, with 14 bases remaining between them.

The CDR3 sequence: CAWSVRGKGSGELFF. The CDR3 DNA is TGTGCCTGGAGTGTACGGGGCAAGGGATCCGGGGAGCTGTTTTTT. The J gene is TRBJ2-2, the V gene TRBV30; D may be TRBD1 or TRBD2 (5 bases each). Per the germline V gene, CDR1 is GTSNPN and CDR2 is SVGIG (reference sequence). This CDR3 spans 15 amino acids. The germline V and J ends were trimmed by 0 bases and 6 bases, with 14 bases remaining between them.

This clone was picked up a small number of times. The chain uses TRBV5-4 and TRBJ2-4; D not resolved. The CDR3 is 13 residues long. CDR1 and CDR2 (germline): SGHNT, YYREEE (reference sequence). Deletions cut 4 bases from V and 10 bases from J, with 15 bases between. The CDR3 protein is CASSGPPFSIQYF. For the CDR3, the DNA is TGTGCCAGCAGCGGTCCTCCGTTTTCTATTCAGTACTTC. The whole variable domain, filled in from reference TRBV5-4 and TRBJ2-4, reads ETGVTQSPTHLIKTRGQQVTLRCSSQSGHNTVSWYQQALGQGPQFIFQYYREEENGRGNFPPRFSGLQFPNYSSELNVNALELDDSALYLCASSGPPFSIQYFGAGTRLSVL.

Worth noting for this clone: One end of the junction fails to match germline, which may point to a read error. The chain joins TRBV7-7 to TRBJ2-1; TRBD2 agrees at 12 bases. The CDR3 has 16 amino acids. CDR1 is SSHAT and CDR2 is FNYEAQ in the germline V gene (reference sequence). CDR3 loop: CASSRLAGEMDNEQFF. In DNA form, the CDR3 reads TGTGCTAGCAGCCGACTAGCGGGGGAGATGGACAATGAGCAGTTCTTC.

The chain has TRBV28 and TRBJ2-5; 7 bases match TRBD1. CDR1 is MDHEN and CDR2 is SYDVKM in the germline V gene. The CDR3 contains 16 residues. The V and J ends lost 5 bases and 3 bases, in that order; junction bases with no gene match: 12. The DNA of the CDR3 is TGTGCCAGCAGTGAGACGCGGACCGGGACAGAAGAGACCCAGTACTTC. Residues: CASSETRTGTEETQYF. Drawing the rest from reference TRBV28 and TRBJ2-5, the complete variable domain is DVKVTQSSRYLVKRTGEKVFLECVQDMDHENMFWYRQDPGLGLRLIYFSYDVKMKEKGDIPEGYSVSREKKERFSLILESASTNQTSMYLCASSETRTGTEETQYFGPGTRLLVL.

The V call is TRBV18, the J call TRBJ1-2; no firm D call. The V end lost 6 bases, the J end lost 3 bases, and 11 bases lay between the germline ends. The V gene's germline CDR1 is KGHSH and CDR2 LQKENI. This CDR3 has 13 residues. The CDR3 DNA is TGTGCCAGCTCCCCCGGAAGGGACTATGGCTACACCTTC. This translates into CASSPGRDYGYTF.

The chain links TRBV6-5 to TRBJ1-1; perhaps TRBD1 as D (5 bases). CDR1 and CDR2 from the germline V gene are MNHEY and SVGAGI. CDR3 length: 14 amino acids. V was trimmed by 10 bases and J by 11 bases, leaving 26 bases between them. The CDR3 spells CATRVLSGGMGAFF. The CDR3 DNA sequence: TGTGCCACCAGGGTGTTATCGGGGGGTATGGGGGCTTTCTTT.

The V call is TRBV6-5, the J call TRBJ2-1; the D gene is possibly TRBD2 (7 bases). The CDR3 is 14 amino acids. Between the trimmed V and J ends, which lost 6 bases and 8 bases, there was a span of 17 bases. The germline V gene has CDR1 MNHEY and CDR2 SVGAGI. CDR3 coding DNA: TGTGCCAGCAGCCCTACTAGCGAGGGGGATGAGCAGTTCTTC. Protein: CASSPTSEGDEQFF.

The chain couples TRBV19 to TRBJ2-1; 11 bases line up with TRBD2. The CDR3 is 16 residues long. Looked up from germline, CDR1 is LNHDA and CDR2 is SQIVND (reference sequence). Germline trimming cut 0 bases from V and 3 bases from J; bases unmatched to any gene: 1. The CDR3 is CASSIDGTSGYNEQFF. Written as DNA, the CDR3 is TGTGCCAGTAGTATAGATGGGACTAGCGGCTACAATGAGCAGTTCTTC.

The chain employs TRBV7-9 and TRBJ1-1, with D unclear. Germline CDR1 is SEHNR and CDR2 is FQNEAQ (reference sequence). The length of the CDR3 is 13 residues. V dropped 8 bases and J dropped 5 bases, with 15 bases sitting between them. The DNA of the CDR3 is TGTGCCAGCGAGGGTCGGGGATCTACTGAAGCTTTCTTT. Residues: CASEGRGSTEAFF. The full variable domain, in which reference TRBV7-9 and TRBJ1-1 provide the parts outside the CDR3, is DTGVSQNPRHKITKRGQNVTFRCDPISEHNRLYWYRQTLGQGPEFLTYFQNEAQLEKSRLLSDRFSAERPKGSFSTLEIQRTEQGDSAMYLCASEGRGSTEAFFGQGTRLTVV.